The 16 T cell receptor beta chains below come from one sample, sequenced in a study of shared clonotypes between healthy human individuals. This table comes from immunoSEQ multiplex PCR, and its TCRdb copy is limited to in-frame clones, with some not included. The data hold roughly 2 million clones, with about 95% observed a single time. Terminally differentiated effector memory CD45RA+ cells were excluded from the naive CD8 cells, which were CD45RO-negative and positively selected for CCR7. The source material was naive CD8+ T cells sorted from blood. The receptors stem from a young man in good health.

Here the CDR3 DNA reads TGTGCCAGCAGCTATAGCGGAGCTGACTACGAGCAGTACTTC. Encoded protein: CASSYSGADYEQYF. This sequence joins TRBV7-9 and TRBJ2-7, with TRBD2 as a possible D gene (6 bases). The germline V and J ends were trimmed by 4 bases and 3 bases, with 13 bases remaining between them. CDR1 is SEHNR, CDR2 FQNEAQ, per germline (reference sequence). This CDR3 has 14 residues.

CDR3 sequence (DNA): TGCAGCGTTGCAACACAAGTCGAGCAGTACTTC. Translated, it gives CSVATQVEQYF. The V gene is TRBV29-1, the J gene TRBJ2-7; D is undetermined. Germline CDR1 and CDR2: SQVTM and ANQGSEA. CDR3 length equals 11 residues. Deletions cut 4 bases from V and 6 bases from J, with 10 bases between.

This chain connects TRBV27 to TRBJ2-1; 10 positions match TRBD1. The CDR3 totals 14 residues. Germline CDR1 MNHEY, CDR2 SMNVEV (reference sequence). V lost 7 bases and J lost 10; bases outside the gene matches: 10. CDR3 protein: CASKSTGGAWEQFF. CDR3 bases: TGTGCCAGCAAATCGACAGGGGGCGCATGGGAGCAGTTCTTC.

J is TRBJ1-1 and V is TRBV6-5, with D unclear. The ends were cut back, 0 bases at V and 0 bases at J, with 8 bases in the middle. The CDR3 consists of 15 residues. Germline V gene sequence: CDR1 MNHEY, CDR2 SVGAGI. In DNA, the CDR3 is TGTGCCAGCAGTTACTCTAAGACTATGAACACTGAAGCTTTCTTT. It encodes CASSYSKTMNTEAFF.

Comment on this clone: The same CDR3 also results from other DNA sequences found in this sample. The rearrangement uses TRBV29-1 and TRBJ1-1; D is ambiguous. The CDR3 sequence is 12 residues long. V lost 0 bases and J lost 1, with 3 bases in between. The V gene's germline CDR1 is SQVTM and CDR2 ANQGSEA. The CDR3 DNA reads TGCAGCGTTGAAGATGGGAACACTGAAGCTTTCTTT. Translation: CSVEDGNTEAFF.

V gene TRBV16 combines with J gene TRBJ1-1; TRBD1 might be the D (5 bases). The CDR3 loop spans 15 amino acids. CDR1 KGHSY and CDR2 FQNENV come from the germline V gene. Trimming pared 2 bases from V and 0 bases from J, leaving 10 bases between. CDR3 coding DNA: TGTGCCAGCAGCCAAAATAGGGGTATGAACACTGAAGCTTTCTTT. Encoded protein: CASSQNRGMNTEAFF.

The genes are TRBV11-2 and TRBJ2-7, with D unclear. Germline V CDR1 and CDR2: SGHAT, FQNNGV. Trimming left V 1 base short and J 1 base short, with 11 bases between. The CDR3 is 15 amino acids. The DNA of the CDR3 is TGTGCCAGCAGCTTAGGACCCCCCCCTTCCTACGAGCAGTACTTC. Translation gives CASSLGPPPSYEQYF.

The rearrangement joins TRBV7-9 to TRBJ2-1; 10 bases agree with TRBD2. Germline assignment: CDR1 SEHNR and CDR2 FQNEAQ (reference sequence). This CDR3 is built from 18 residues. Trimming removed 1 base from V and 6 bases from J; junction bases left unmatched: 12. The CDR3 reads CASSLEWLAGAPGNEQFF. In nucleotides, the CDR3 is TGTGCCAGCAGCTTAGAATGGCTAGCGGGAGCCCCCGGCAATGAGCAGTTCTTC.

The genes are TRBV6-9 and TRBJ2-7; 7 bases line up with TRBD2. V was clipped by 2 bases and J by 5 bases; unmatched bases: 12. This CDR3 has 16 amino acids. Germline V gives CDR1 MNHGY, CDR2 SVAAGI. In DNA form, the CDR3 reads TGTGCCAGCAGTTATGGCCTGCGGGAGACGTATAACGAGCAGTACTTC. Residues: CASSYGLRETYNEQYF.

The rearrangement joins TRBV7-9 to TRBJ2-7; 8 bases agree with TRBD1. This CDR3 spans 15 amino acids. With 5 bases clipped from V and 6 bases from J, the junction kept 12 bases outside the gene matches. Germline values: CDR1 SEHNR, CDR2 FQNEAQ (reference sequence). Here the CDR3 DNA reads TGTGCCAGCAGCAAGGCTGTTGGACAGGGCAGCGAGCAGTACTTC. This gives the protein CASSKAVGQGSEQYF.

CDR3 amino acids: CAWSTDRMNTEAFF. For the CDR3, the DNA is TGTGCCTGGAGTACAGACAGGATGAACACTGAAGCTTTCTTT. The chain carries TRBV30 and TRBJ1-1; D might be TRBD1 (6 bases). Trimming stripped 2 bases from V and 0 bases from J, with 10 bases between. There are 14 residues in the CDR3. CDR1 and CDR2 from the germline V gene are GTSNPN and SVGIG (reference sequence).

The CDR3 sequence is CASSLEGHLISPLHF. The CDR3 nucleotides read TGTGCCAGCAGCTTGGAAGGACATCTAATTTCACCCCTCCACTTT. The chain is built from TRBV5-6 and TRBJ1-6; D might be TRBD1 (5 bases). V was cut by 0 bases and J by 9 bases, with 13 bases left in between. This CDR3 has 15 residues. Germline CDR1 SGHDT, CDR2 YYEEEE.

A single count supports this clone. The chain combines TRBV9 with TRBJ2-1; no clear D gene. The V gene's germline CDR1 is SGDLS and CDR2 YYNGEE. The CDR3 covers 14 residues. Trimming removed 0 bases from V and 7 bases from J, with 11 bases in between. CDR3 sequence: CASSVALARNEQFF. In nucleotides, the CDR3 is TGTGCCAGCAGCGTAGCCCTGGCAAGAAATGAGCAGTTCTTC.

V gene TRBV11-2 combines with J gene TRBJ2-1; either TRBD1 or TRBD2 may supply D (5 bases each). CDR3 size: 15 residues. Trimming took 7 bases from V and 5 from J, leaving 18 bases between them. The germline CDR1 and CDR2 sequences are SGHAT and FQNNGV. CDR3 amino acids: CASNLGVDPHNEQFF. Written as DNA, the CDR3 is TGTGCCAGCAACTTGGGGGTGGACCCGCACAATGAGCAGTTCTTC.

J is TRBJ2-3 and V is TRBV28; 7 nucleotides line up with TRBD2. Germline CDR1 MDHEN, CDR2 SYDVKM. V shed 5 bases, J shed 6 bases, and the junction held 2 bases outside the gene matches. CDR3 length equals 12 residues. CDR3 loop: CASSHGGDTQYF. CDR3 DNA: TGTGCCAGCAGTCACGGGGGGGATACGCAGTATTTT.

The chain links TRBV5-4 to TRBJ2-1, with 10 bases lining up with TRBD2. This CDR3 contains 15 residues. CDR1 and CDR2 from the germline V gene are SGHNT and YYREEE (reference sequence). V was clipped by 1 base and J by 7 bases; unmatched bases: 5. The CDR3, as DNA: TGTGCCAGCAGCTTGAGGACTAGCGGCCTGAATGAGCAGTTCTTC. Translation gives CASSLRTSGLNEQFF.